This is a list of T cell receptor beta chains from one sample in a study of shared clonotypes between healthy human individuals. TCRdb keeps only in-frame clones here, not all; method: immunoSEQ multiplex PCR. Here the sample spans about 1,500,000 clones, around 97% being singletons. Material: naive CD4+ T cells sorted from blood. Receptors originate from a man aged 25 to 40 in good health. Each CDR3 is given with its conserved first and last residue. D genes are given only for firm matches.

j_gene: TRBJ1-1; d_gene: .; v_gene: TRBV6-6; CDR3nt: TGTGCCAGCAGTTACGAGACATCAGCTTGGAACACTGAAGCTTTCTTT; CDR3aa: CASSYETSAWNTEAFF
j_gene: TRBJ2-2; d_gene: TRBD1; v_gene: TRBV9; CDR3nt: TGTGCCAGCAGGCAGGGGGCCCACACCGGGGAGCTGTTTTTT; CDR3aa: CASRQGAHTGELFF
j_gene: TRBJ2-7; d_gene: TRBD1; v_gene: TRBV7-9; CDR3nt: TGTGCCAGCAGCCAGGGACAGGGACGACGGACGACCTACGAGCAGTACTTC; CDR3aa: CASSQGQGRRTTYEQYF
j_gene: TRBJ1-5; d_gene: TRBD1; v_gene: TRBV15; CDR3nt: TGTGCCACCAGCAGAGGAGACAGGGATAGCAATCAGCCCCAGCATTTT; CDR3aa: CATSRGDRDSNQPQHF
j_gene: TRBJ2-7; d_gene: TRBD2; v_gene: TRBV19; CDR3nt: TGTGCCAGTGGGGCCTGGGAGCGGGAGGGCGTCTACGAGCAGTACTTC; CDR3aa: CASGAWEREGVYEQYF
j_gene: TRBJ1-5; d_gene: .; v_gene: TRBV28; CDR3nt: TGTGCCAGCGACCGGGGGGGCACAGGCGGCAATCAGCCCCAGCATTTT; CDR3aa: CASDRGGTGGNQPQHF
j_gene: TRBJ1-1; d_gene: TRBD1; v_gene: TRBV9; CDR3nt: TGTGCCAGCAGCGCGACAGGGGGCATGAACACTGAAGCTTTCTTT; CDR3aa: CASSATGGMNTEAFF
j_gene: TRBJ2-7; d_gene: .; v_gene: TRBV5-8; CDR3nt: TGTGCCAGCGCCGAGGCGGGGGCAGGAAGCTACTACGAGCAGTACTTC; CDR3aa: CASAEAGAGSYYEQYF
j_gene: TRBJ2-1; d_gene: TRBD2; v_gene: TRBV10-3; CDR3nt: TGTGCCATCAGTGGAGCGGGACCCTACAATGAGCAGTTCTTC; CDR3aa: CAISGAGPYNEQFF
j_gene: TRBJ2-7; d_gene: .; v_gene: TRBV9; CDR3nt: TGTGCCAGCAGCGTAGGGGGAGGGACACGCGGGTACTCCTACGAGCAGTACTTC; CDR3aa: CASSVGGGTRGYSYEQYF
j_gene: TRBJ2-7; d_gene: .; v_gene: TRBV5-5; CDR3nt: TGTGCCAGCAGCTTGTCCACGACTCCCTACGAGCAGTACTTC; CDR3aa: CASSLSTTPYEQYF